This T cell receptor beta chain was sequenced for a study of T cells in localized non-small cell lung cancer. Findings and limits, study-wide: Uninvolved adjacent lung had higher T cell clonality than tumor and all other tissues. Adjacent lung had a median 57 of the 100 largest tumor clones. Sequencing, confined to only one tumor region, leaves heterogeneity possible.

The protocol was immunoSEQ multiplex PCR, while the TCRdb copy is restricted to in-frame clones and leaves out a portion. The sample yields more than 15,000 clones, about 85% seen once. CDR3 length: 16 amino acids. V lost 5 bases, J lost 0 bases, and 13 bases lay in between. Germline CDR1 reads SEHNR; CDR2 reads FQNEAQ (reference sequence). As regards this clone: Antigen specificity is unknown.

This sample comprised peripheral blood, obtained before any cancer treatment. This TCR derives from a male donor at least 60 years old with stage I lung adenocarcinoma. The chain combines TRBV7-9 with TRBJ1-4; perhaps TRBD1 as D (6 bases). The CDR3 here is CASSDKGGPTNEKLFF. The CDR3, as DNA: TGTGCCAGCAGCGACAAAGGGGGGCCAACTAATGAAAAACTGTTTTTT.